This entry describes one T cell receptor beta chain. Its antigen is unknown. The data stem from a study of cytomegalovirus exposure and HLA in healthy donors. Study observations and caveats: In a later analysis, donors in an Asian-associated ancestry cluster reportedly had fewer N-insertions in productive TCRs than the cohort mean. In a later analysis, at a false discovery rate of 0.05, roughly 17,000 TCR beta sequences matched HLA alleles. In an earlier analysis, in 540 or so donors, most V segments appeared productive either ~90% or ~30% of the time. Associated with cytomegalovirus, according to the listing, were 150 to 200 TCR beta chains.

The PCR made use of 60 Vbeta and 13 Jbeta primers. Sequencing was performed with immunoSEQ multiplex PCR; in TCRdb, only in-frame clones are kept and a portion is missing. The data contain about 160,000 clones, 87% of them singletons. This TCR came from a woman aged 25-40 years in good health and CMV-seronegative. Source material: PBMCs.

In nucleotides, the CDR3 is TGCGCCAGCAGCTTGGACGACGGGACTAAATACAATGAGCAGTTCTTC. As protein: CASSLDDGTKYNEQFF. The chain has TRBV5-1 and TRBJ2-1; 7 positions agree with TRBD2. V shed 0 bases and J 4 bases; nucleotides not matched to a gene: 7. The CDR3 runs 16 residues. CDR1 SGHRS and CDR2 YFSETQ come from the germline V gene.